This TCR beta chain stems from a study of cytomegalovirus exposure and HLA in healthy donors (dated by TCRdb to about 2017). Turning to the overall study: An earlier analysis of 587 of the donors reported about 260 Gb of sequence data and 90 million to 120 million unique TCR beta sequences obtained from around 170 million T cells. An early release covering some 640 HLA-typed donors comprised about 320 gigabases of sequencing data and around 86 million unique TCR sequences. Of the 398 genotyped donors, roughly 80% fell in the genetic ancestry cluster associated with self-reported Caucasian donors. The study aimed to test whether cataloging public T cell receptors could reveal signatures of past pathogen exposure. Using immunosequencing, the study profiled T cell repertoires from 640 or so subjects and related those repertoires to cytomegalovirus serostatus. A separate validation cohort of roughly 120 different subjects was used in addition to the roughly 640-subject first cohort. To predict cytomegalovirus infection status, the study combined high-throughput TCR immunosequencing, statistical association of individual TCRs with disease status, and machine learning. A later analysis re-analyzed previously published TCR beta repertoires from about 730 donors and added high-resolution HLA genotyping to study TCR occurrence patterns. Rather than using new phenotypic data, the later analysis identified candidate immune exposures from TCR beta sequences and from how often those sequences occurred across donors. To decide whether each TCR beta V gene segment behaved as functional or pseudogenic, an earlier analysis of some 570 of the donors relied on high-throughput TCR beta sequencing. Donor age, sex, ethnicity and CMV serostatus were collected together with the repertoire data. A later genetic analysis used genome-wide SNP genotypes for about 65% of the roughly 670 donors, treating that subset as a discovery cohort. All discovery cohort repertoires had been generated using a single sequencing platform. Class I and class II HLA loci were covered by the typing at four-digit resolution. The number of donors typed differed by locus, with about 629-630 for A, B, C, DRB1 and DQB1, over 500 for DQA1, 600 to 610 for DPA1, and some 440 for DPB1. Five DR-DQ haplotypes were treated as single units for association and clustering because of strong linkage in the cohort. Across about 380 genotyped donors of the cohort, an average of roughly 250,000 unique TCR beta nucleotide sequences per donor were sequenced, and roughly 18% of those sequences were non-productive.

Trimming takes 9 bases from V and 0 bases from J, and the germline ends sit 11 bases apart. The germline V gene sets CDR1 to SNHLY and CDR2 to FYNNEI. Measured from the cysteine to the phenylalanine, the CDR3 is 14 residues long. Only the CDR3 DNA stays, 42 bases, in frame from base 1. The cohort comprised 710 or so healthy bone marrow donors. Cohort members were all nominally healthy when sampled, although unrecorded immune exposures were likely present. The donor was CMV seropositive and was included in the group of 300 or so seropositive cohort members. A peripheral blood sample was provided by each donor, and peripheral blood mononuclear cells were used for TCR beta sequencing. Genomic DNA extraction from the blood cell samples was performed with the Qiagen DNeasy Blood Extraction Kit. Remarks on this clone: Its antigen remains unidentified. Qualities for individual bases were not recorded, and no much larger clone is one base off.

Library generation was performed with the immunoSEQ multiplex PCR assay. A mixture of 60 forward primers for TCR Vbeta segments and 13 reverse primers for TCR Jbeta segments was used in the multiplex PCR. Amplification of the CDR3 region of rearranged TCR beta genes was performed with a multiplex PCR assay on genomic DNA. The amplified TCR beta libraries were sequenced on the Illumina HiSeq System as 87-base-pair reads. In the paper's pipeline: Across the roughly 700 repertoires, a later analysis counted about 81 million unique TCR beta chains, 9.5 million to 12 million of which were shared by at least two donors. To remove PCR and sequencing errors, raw reads were error-corrected and collapsed into unique sequences using a nearest-neighbor algorithm that merged closely related sequences. V, D and J gene segments were assigned by aligning CDR3 sequences to IMGT reference sequences. Each retained sequence needed at least a six-nucleotide match to both a V gene segment and a J gene segment. Rearrangements were classified as productive when the CDR3 lacked stop codons and remained in frame with V and J, and all other rearrangements were classified as non-productive. Following IMGT convention, CDR3 was defined as the stretch from the second conserved V-encoded cysteine up to the conserved J-encoded phenylalanine. In an earlier analysis of around 640 of the donors, sequences lacking an unambiguous match to a single V gene segment were excluded. An earlier analysis of 500 to 700 of the donors classified V segments as functional when productive rearrangements were above 56.7% and as segregating when the standard deviation between donors was above 5%. A statistical classification framework was developed to diagnose cytomegalovirus status using the catalog of TCR beta chain sequences. In a later analysis, TCR nucleotide sequences were compared against IMGT/GENE-DB human TR gene sequences so that V and J genes could be assigned. Using the TCRdist pipeline, a later analysis assigned CDR3 sequences along with most-parsimonious VDJ recombination scenarios. In a later analysis, every TCR beta chain was defined by the combination of its CDR3 amino acid sequence and its V-gene family, and reads without a unique V-gene family were dropped. To address suspected cross-contamination and a sequencing artifact, a later analysis removed approximately 590 highly shared, low-generation-probability nucleotide sequences. In a later analysis, a clonal expansion index was calculated for each public chain from normalized within-repertoire ranks of inferred template counts. A later analysis computed generation probabilities with a VDJ recombination model fitted to out-of-frame rearrangements, and checked the results against IGoR. A later analysis scored TCR-TCR, TCR-HLA and TCR-CMV co-occurrence with hypergeometric tests, applying a repertoire-size bias correction to TCR pairs. In a later analysis, false discovery rates were estimated by permuting HLA or CMV assignments 20 times. In a later analysis, co-occurring TCRs were grouped using DBSCAN, and TCRdist sequence similarity was added for clustering within HLA-allele-positive subsets. Repertoires with fewer than 30,000 or more than 120,000 public chains, plus five repertoires with anomalous nucleotide sharing, were excluded from co-occurrence clustering. TCRdb's version of the immuneACCESS table is confined to in-frame rearrangements and falls short of the full clone set. An unresolved V gene accounts for under half of the shortfall where checked; the remainder is of unknown origin. V, J and clone size are those of that table, while D and trimming were read from the DNA. The table for this sample lists approximately 150,000 clones; about 76% of them were counted only once. The ten largest clones capture 7% to 9% of the sample.

Results the study describes overall, beyond this receptor: This cohort had only TCR beta chains sequenced, and the lack of alpha or paired-chain data limited which features could be detected. In an earlier analysis of 587 of the donors, most TCR beta V segments were observed in productive rearrangements about 87% or about 30% of the time, broadly matching IMGT annotations. A later analysis found that HLA-associated TCR beta chains were more clonally expanded and had lower generation probabilities than equally common non-associated chains. Strong co-occurrence of HLA alleles, especially DR and DQ, made assigning TCR associations to individual alleles difficult. In a later genetic analysis, a missense DCLRE1C variant was associated with V-gene and J-gene trimming of TCR beta chains, and the association was replicated in an independent cohort. According to a later analysis, parvovirus B19, influenza, CMV and Epstein-Barr virus appeared linked to several top co-occurrence clusters. A further reported finding was that TCR beta sequences accurately predicted the HLA-A and HLA-B alleles for most subjects in the first cohort. Most CMV-associated TCR beta chains appeared to be HLA-restricted in a later analysis, and the HLA associations seemed to be driven largely by CMV exposure. A cluster of highly shared sequence variants was judged likely to be a technical artifact of the sequencing pipeline. At a false discovery rate of 0.05, a later analysis linked under 20,000 TCR beta sequences to specific HLA alleles. According to a later genetic analysis, donors in an Asian-associated ancestry cluster had fewer N-insertions in productive TCRs than the roughly 670-donor mean. Correlated functional status among segregating V segments might reflect linkage disequilibrium, but an unknown experimental factor could not be ruled out. Because HLA typing was unavailable for some donors at each locus, only the typed subset was used in association tests. A total of 164 TCR beta chains were listed by the study as associated with cytomegalovirus. According to a later analysis, TCR association rates differed among HLA loci, with DRB1 alleles showing the most associated TCRs and HLA-C alleles showing the fewest. The only immune exposure information available for the cohort was CMV serostatus. Because the 87-base-pair reads could not distinguish some IMGT-functional V segments, including TRBV6-2 and TRBV6-3, those segments were excluded. The authors suggested that the approach could potentially be generalized to other disease states and immunological phenotypes. About 17 rarely observed V segments, including chromosome 9 orphons, were excluded from the earlier analysis of just under 600 of the donors because counts were too low. In vitro tests confirmed that three of the cytomegalovirus-associated TCR beta chains recognize cytomegalovirus antigens. In both the original and validation cohorts, the classifier was reported to diagnose cytomegalovirus status with high specificity and sensitivity. Roughly uniform sequencing depth across donors was assumed in presence/absence analyses, although this assumption may not hold. Most TCR sequences were seen in very few donors, while some public TCRs were found in many individuals.

The rearranged chain carries TRBV2 and TRBJ2-2; the best D guess is TRBD2, with 5 bases matching. The TCR was taken from a male donor in good health and CMV-seropositive. Sequenced: PBMCs. The CDR3 region has the sequence CASGDSANTGELFF. In nucleotide form, the sequence is TGTGCCAGTGGGGATAGCGCGAACACCGGGGAGCTGTTTTTT.